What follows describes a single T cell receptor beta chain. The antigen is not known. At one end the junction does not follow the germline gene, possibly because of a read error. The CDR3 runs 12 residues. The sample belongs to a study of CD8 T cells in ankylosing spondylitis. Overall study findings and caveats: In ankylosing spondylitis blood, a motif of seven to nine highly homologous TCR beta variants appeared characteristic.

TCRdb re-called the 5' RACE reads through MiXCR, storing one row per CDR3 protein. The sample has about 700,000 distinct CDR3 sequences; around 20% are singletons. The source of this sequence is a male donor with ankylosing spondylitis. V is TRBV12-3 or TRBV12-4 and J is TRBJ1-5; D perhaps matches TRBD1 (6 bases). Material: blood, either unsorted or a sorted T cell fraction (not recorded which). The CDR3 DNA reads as TGTGTCAGCGGACCTTCAACGGGGACACAGCATTTT. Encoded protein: CVSGPSTGTQHF.